Listed below are T cell receptor beta chains from one sample, sequenced in a study of blood T cell repertoires in COVID-19. Measured with immunoSEQ multiplex PCR; TCRdb has only the in-frame clones, and not every one. The table includes about 210,000 clones, around 80% detected once. Material for sequencing was PBMCs or T cells enriched from blood (not recorded which). These receptors were collected from a man aged 30 to 39 with acute COVID-19. Each CDR3 is given without its conserved first and last residue.

V gene	J gene	CDR3 protein
TRBV5-6	TRBJ1-1	ATLRRAGGRREEAF
TRBV2	TRBJ2-7	ASSETLAEY
TRBV7-2	TRBJ2-3	ASSWMLAGASTDTQY
TRBV14	TRBJ1-4	ASSQGRDRREKLF
TRBV29-1	TRBJ1-3	SVVRGQGISGNTIY
TRBV27	TRBJ1-5	ASSWANNQPQH
TRBV10-3	TRBJ1-5	AISESGGLWPQH
TRBV2	TRBJ2-1	ASRLELDRGQMNEQF
TRBV6-5	TRBJ2-1	ASSAGTSGFNEQF
TRBV7-9	TRBJ2-1	ASSLEGYEQF
TRBV2	TRBJ1-4	ATHGGFPNEKLF
TRBV6-5	TRBJ1-3	ASSKTGLLGNTIY
TRBV21-1	TRBJ1-1	ASSKKQGRRTEAF
TRBV6-5	TRBJ2-7	ASRDSGSSYEQY
TRBV11-2	TRBJ2-5	ASSLRGGGLETQY
TRBV5-1	TRBJ2-4	ASSPLSGLAKNIQY
TRBV5-6	TRBJ1-4	ASSFFGQGDEKLF
TRBV30	TRBJ1-4	ASSGTTGEKLF
TRBV10-2	TRBJ2-7	ASSESTSGPYEQY
TRBV9	TRBJ1-2	ASSVAHQGGYT
TRBV19	TRBJ2-7	ASSIRDITYEQY
TRBV18	TRBJ1-3	ASSPGSSGNTIY
TRBV6-6	TRBJ1-2	ASSSMTGGYGYT
TRBV19	TRBJ1-6	ASSPPGYNSPLH
TRBV6-6	TRBJ1-5	ASAWPGSNQPQH
TRBV3-1/TRBV3-2	TRBJ2-7	ASSPTNRGSYEQY
TRBV5-1	TRBJ2-1	ASSVLESGGLNEQF
TRBV15	TRBJ1-2	ATSRALGTEHGYT
TRBV6-1	TRBJ1-2	ASSEGARGYGYT
TRBV7-3	TRBJ2-1	ASSLTSDNEQF
TRBV6-1	TRBJ1-2	ASTEQRGYT
TRBV6-5	TRBJ1-4	ASRLEQGANEKLF
TRBV11-2	TRBJ2-5	ASSLSSGGGETQY
TRBV6-5	TRBJ1-4	ASSTGTGGKKLF
TRBV27	TRBJ2-3	ASSYIPRTRTDTQY
TRBV27	TRBJ1-2	ASSFRSHSANYGYT
TRBV7-9	TRBJ2-4	ASLGAGGNIQY
TRBV5-1	TRBJ2-5	ASGTTGETQY
TRBV5-1	TRBJ2-5	ASSEGGQGFQETQY
TRBV5-6	TRBJ1-5	ASTIGGGDQPQH